This TCR beta chain appears in the sequencing data of a study of cytomegalovirus exposure and HLA in healthy donors. Study findings and constraints: Earlier analysis yielded a pattern in which most TCR beta V segments were productive about 87% or about 30% of the time. Accounts indicate the classifier identified cytomegalovirus status with strong specificity and sensitivity. Many donors carried some public TCRs, although rarity characterized most TCR sequences.

About this clone itself: Its cognate antigen is unknown.

CDR1 MNHEY and CDR2 SMNVEV come from the germline V gene (reference sequence). V gave up 5 bases and J gave up 0 bases, with 11 bases separating them. This CDR3 has 14 residues. The PCR made use of 60 Vbeta and 13 Jbeta primers. TCRdb's copy holds only in-frame clones and misses some; the assay was immunoSEQ multiplex PCR. The table for this sample gives 40,000 to 55,000 clones. The specimen sequenced was PBMCs. The V and J genes are TRBV27 and TRBJ2-7; D remains ambiguous. The source of this sequence is a male donor in good health and CMV-seropositive. The CDR3 sequence: CASSLAISSYEQYF. Written as DNA, the CDR3 is TGTGCCAGCAGTCTGGCCATTTCCTCCTACGAGCAGTACTTC.